Included here is one T cell receptor (beta chain) sequence, with context. There is no known antigen for this receptor. No base quality values were provided; no much bigger clone lies one nucleotide off. Repertoires were sampled repeatedly over the course of chemoradiotherapy, so clonal expansion could be followed in the tumor microenvironment. The sample comes from a study of chemoradiotherapy in HPV16-positive cancers (dated 2022 in TCRdb). About the investigation overall: Using functional T-cell assays on cells from a couple of HPV16-positive patients, the researchers defined candidate HPV-specific T-cell clones and common TCR motifs. The study asked whether T-cell immunity to the HPV oncoproteins E6 and E7 changes during chemoradiotherapy and whether this immunity affects survival. The candidate HPV-specific TCRs and motifs were then tracked in TCR repertoires from 86 patients with HPV-related cancers. Overall results and qualifications from the work: In HPV16-positive patients, expansion of HPV-responsive T cells during chemoradiotherapy was found to be associated with improved recurrence-free survival. Expansion of candidate HPV-specific clones and E7-related TCR motifs was observed in the tumor microenvironment during treatment, whereas no such expansion was observed for non-HPV-specific T cells. The functional definition of HPV-specific T cells was derived from only two HPV16-positive patients, and the survival association was reported for HPV16-positive patients.

To prepare the library, the immunoSEQ multiplex PCR assay was applied. TCRdb provides this immuneACCESS table in a form limited to in-frame rearrangements. Some clones are lacking; in checked studies, under half of them reflect an unresolved V gene, and why the rest are absent is not known. The sample table shows under 20,000 clones, and approximately 75% are seen once. The ten largest account for approximately 11% of the sample. The germline V and J ends show losses of 10 bases and 0 bases respectively, and no gene match explains 8 bases of the junction. The CDR3 numbers 16 residues from cysteine through phenylalanine. Just CDR3 DNA is preserved here, 48 bases in frame from base 1. CDR1 is given as SGHVS and CDR2 as FNYEAQ, both from the germline V gene.

The chain joins TRBV7-6 to TRBJ2-6; 8 bases in the junction line up with TRBD1. This clonotype was sampled from a human donor with HPV-associated anogenital cancer. Sample collection occurred from a patient who underwent chemoradiotherapy. Read as DNA, the sequence is TGTGCCATCCGGGACAGGTCTCTCTCTGGGGCCAACGTCCTGACTTTC. The translation is CAIRDRSLSGANVLTF.